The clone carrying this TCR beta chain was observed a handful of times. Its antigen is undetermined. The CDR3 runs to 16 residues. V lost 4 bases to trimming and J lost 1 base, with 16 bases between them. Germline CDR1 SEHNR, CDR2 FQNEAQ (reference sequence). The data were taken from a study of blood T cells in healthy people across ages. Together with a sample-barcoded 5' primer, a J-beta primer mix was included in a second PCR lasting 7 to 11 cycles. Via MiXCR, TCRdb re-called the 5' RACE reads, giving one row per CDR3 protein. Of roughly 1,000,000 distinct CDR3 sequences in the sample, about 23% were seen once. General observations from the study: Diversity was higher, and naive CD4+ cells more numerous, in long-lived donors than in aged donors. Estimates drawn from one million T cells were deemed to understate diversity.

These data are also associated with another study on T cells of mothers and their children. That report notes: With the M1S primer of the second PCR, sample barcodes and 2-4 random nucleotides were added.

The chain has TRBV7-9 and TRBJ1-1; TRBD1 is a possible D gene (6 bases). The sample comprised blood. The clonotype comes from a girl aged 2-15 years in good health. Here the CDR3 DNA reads TGTGCCAGCAGCTCAAATACACGGGGGCCGAACACTGAAGCTTTCTTT. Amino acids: CASSSNTRGPNTEAFF.